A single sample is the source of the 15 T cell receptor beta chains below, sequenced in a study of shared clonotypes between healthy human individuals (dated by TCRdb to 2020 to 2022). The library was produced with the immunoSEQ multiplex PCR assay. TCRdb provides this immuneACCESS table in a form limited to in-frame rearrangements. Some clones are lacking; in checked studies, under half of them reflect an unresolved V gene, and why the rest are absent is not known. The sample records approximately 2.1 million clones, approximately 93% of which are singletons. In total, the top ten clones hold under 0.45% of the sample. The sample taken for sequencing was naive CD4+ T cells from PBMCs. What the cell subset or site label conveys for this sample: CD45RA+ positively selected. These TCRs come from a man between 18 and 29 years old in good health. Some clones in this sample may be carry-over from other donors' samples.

CDR3 DNA: TGCGCCAGCAGTCACTCCACGGGACAGGGGGCGGATGGCTACACCTTC. This sequence encodes CASSHSTGQGADGYTF. This rearrangement joins TRBV23-1 to TRBJ1-2; 12 nucleotides match TRBD1. TRBV23-1 is an ORF, with its function uncertain. This CDR3 spans 16 amino acids. V was pared by 3 bases and J by 6 bases, with 8 bases of the junction left unmatched.

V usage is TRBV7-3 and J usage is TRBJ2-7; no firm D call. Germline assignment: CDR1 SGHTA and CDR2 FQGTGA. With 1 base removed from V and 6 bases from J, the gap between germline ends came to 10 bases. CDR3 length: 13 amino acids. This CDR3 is CASSLISGGEQYF. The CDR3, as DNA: TGTGCCAGCAGCTTAATATCGGGTGGCGAGCAGTACTTC.

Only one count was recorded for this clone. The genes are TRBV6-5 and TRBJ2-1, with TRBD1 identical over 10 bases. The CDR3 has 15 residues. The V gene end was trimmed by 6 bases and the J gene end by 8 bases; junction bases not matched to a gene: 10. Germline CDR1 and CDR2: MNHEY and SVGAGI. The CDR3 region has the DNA TGTGCCAGCAGGACCTGGACAGGGGGTAACGATGAGCAGTTCTTC. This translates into CASRTWTGGNDEQFF.

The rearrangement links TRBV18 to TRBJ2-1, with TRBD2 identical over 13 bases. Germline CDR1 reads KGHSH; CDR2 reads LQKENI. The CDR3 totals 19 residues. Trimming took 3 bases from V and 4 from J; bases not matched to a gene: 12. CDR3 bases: TGTGCCAGCTCACCCGCTGGACTAGCGGGGGCCGGGGCTTACAATGAGCAGTTCTTC. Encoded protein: CASSPAGLAGAGAYNEQFF.

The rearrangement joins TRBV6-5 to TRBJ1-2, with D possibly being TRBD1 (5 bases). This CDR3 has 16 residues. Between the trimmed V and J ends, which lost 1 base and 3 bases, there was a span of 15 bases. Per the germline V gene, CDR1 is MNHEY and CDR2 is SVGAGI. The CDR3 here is CASSYFFQAGHYGYTF. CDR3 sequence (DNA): TGTGCCAGCAGTTACTTTTTTCAGGCAGGGCACTATGGCTACACCTTC.

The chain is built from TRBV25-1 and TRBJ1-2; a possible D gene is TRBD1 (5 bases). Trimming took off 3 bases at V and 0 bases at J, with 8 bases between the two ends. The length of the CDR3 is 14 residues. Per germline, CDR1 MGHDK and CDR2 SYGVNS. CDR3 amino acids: CASSDAGSNYGYTF. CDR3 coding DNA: TGTGCCAGCAGTGATGCAGGGTCTAACTATGGCTACACCTTC.

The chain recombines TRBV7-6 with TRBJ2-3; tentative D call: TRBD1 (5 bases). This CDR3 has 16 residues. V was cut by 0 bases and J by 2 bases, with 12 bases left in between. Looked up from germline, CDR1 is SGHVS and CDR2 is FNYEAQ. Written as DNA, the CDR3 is TGTGCCAGCAGCTTAGCGACGGCAGGGCACACAGATACGCAGTATTTT. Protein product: CASSLATAGHTDTQYF.

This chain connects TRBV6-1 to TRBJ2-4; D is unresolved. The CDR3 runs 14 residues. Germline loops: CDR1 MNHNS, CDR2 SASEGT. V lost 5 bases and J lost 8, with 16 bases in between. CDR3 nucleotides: TGTGCCAGCAGTACCCAGGCCGGCCGGGACATTCAGTACTTC. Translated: CASSTQAGRDIQYF.

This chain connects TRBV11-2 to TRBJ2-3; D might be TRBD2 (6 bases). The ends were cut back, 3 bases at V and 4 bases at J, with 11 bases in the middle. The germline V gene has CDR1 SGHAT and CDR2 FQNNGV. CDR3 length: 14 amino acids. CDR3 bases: TGTGCCAGCAGCTTGGACGGGAGCCCAGATACGCAGTATTTT. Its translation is CASSLDGSPDTQYF.

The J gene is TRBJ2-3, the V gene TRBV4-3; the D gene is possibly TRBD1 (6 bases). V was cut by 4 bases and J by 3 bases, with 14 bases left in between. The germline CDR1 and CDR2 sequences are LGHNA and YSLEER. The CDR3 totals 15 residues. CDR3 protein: CASSPRGPRTDTQYF. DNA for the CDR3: TGCGCCAGCAGCCCCAGGGGACCACGGACAGATACGCAGTATTTT.

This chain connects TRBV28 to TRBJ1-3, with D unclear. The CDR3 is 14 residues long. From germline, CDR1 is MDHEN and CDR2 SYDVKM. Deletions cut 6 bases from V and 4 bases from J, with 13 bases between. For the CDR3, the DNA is TGTGCCAGCAGCCCATCTATCGGGGGAAACACCATATATTTT. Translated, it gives CASSPSIGGNTIYF. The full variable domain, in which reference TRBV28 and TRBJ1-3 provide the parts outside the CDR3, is DVKVTQSSRYLVKRTGEKVFLECVQDMDHENMFWYRQDPGLGLRLIYFSYDVKMKEKGDIPEGYSVSREKKERFSLILESASTNQTSMYLCASSPSIGGNTIYFGEGSWLTVV.

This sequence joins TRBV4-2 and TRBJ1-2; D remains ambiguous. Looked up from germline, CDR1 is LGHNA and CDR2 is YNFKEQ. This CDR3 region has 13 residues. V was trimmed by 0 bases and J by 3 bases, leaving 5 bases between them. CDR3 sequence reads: CASSQDGHYGYTF. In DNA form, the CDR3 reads TGTGCCAGCAGCCAAGATGGGCACTATGGCTACACCTTC.

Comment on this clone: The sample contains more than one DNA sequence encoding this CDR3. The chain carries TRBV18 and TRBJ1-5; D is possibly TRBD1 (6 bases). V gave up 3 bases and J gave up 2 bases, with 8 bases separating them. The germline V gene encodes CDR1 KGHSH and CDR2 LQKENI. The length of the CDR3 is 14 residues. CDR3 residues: CASSPDRRNQPQHF. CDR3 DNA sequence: TGTGCCAGCTCACCCGACAGGCGCAATCAGCCCCAGCATTTT.

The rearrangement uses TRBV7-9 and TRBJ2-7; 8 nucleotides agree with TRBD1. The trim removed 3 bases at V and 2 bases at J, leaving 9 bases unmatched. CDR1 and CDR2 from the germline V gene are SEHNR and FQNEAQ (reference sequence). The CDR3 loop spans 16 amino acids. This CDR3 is CASSLESRGRPYEQYF. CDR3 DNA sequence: TGTGCCAGCAGCTTGGAATCCAGGGGGCGGCCCTACGAGCAGTACTTC.

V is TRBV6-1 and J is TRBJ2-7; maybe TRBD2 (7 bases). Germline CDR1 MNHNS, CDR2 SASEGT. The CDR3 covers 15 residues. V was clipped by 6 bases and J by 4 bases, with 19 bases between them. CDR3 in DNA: TGTGCCAGCAGCTTACAAGGGGGAGGGCCGTACGAGCAGTACTTC. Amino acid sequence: CASSLQGGGPYEQYF.